Shown below are 5 T cell receptor beta chains from a single sample sequenced in a study of T cells after yellow fever vaccination. TCRdb reanalysed the 5' RACE reads using MiXCR and keeps one entry per CDR3 protein. The repertoire includes some 170,000 distinct CDR3 sequences, 9.3% of them detected once, and about a third sits in the top ten. Sequencing used CD8+ T cells sorted from PBMCs, obtained 45 days after the yellow fever booster vaccination. All receptors derive from a man between 18 and 29 years old who received the YFV17D yellow fever vaccine.

The rearrangement joins TRBV2 to TRBJ2-4, with D possibly TRBD2 on 5 matching bases. Germline CDR1 reads SNHLY; CDR2 reads FYNNEI. The CDR3 runs 17 residues. Trimming pared 6 bases from V and 0 bases from J, leaving 18 bases between. CDR3 coding DNA: TGTGCCAGCAGCGCCTCCCCTGTAGGACTAGCCAAAAACATTCAGTACTTC. It specifies CASSASPVGLAKNIQYF.

The rearrangement uses TRBV9 and TRBJ2-1; TRBD2 matches 10 bases. The CDR3 runs 15 residues. Germline V lookup: CDR1 SGDLS, CDR2 YYNGEE. The V gene end was trimmed by 0 bases and the J gene end by 12 bases; junction bases not matched to a gene: 9. The CDR3 region is CASSVVSGGVGVQFF. The CDR3 coding sequence is TGTGCCAGCAGCGTAGTAAGCGGGGGGGTTGGAGTGCAGTTCTTC.

At least ten counts were recorded for this clonotype. The chain joins TRBV11-2 to TRBJ2-2; the D is unclear. The CDR3 contains 14 residues. Trimming took 1 base from V and 2 from J, leaving 5 bases between them. CDR1 is SGHAT, CDR2 FQNNGV, per germline. The CDR3 nucleotides read TGTGCCAGCAGCTTAGGGCCAAACACCGGGGAGCTGTTTTTT. The encoded protein is CASSLGPNTGELFF.

This clonotype was counted at least ten times. The V and J genes are TRBV7-3 and TRBJ2-1; 10 positions match TRBD2. CDR1 and CDR2 (germline): SGHTA, FQGTGA. Losses at the gene ends were 1 base for V and 3 bases for J; bases not matched to a gene: 0. This CDR3 contains 15 residues. DNA of the CDR3: TGTGCCAGCAGCTTAATAGCGGGGGGCTACAATGAGCAGTTCTTC. It specifies CASSLIAGGYNEQFF.

This clonotype was counted a few times. This rearrangement joins TRBV28 to TRBJ2-3; TRBD2 agrees at 10 bases. There are 18 residues in the CDR3. Germline lookup yields CDR1 MDHEN and CDR2 SYDVKM. The V segment lost 5 bases and the J segment 3 bases; nucleotides outside the gene matches: 14. The CDR3 bases are TGTGCCAGCAGTCCCCTGTTCTCTAGCGGGGGCCTTACAGATACGCAGTATTTT. Translation gives CASSPLFSSGGLTDTQYF.